Listed here are 22 T cell receptor beta chains from one sample, sequenced in a study of blood T cells in healthy people across ages. The second PCR ran about 6 to 12 cycles with a sample-barcoded 5' primer and J-beta primers. TCRdb processed the 5' RACE reads anew with MiXCR; each CDR3 protein has one entry. The sample has about 1.1 million distinct CDR3 sequences, 35% to 45% seen once. Specimen: blood. Receptors originate from a man younger than 35 in good health.

This clonotype was counted between two and nine times. The V and J genes are TRBV4-2 and TRBJ2-2; 8 positions match TRBD2. After removal of 0 bases from V and 5 bases from J, the junction contained 8 bases not matched to a gene. Germline V gives CDR1 LGHNA, CDR2 YNFKEQ. The CDR3 length is 17 residues. The CDR3 loop is CASSQEGGTSGTGELFF. In nucleotides, the CDR3 is TGTGCCAGCAGCCAAGAAGGAGGGACTAGTGGTACCGGGGAGCTGTTTTTT.

The CDR3 DNA follows: TGTGCCAGCAGCTCCCTAACGGGGGTTTCGGTGGGTGAAGCTTTCTTT. This translates into CASSSLTGVSVGEAFF. The rearrangement uses TRBV7-2 and TRBJ1-1; perhaps TRBD1 as D (5 bases). V lost 4 bases and J lost 7, with 22 bases in between. The length of the CDR3 is 16 residues. The germline gives CDR1 SGHTA, CDR2 FQGNSA.

At least ten counts were recorded for this clonotype. CDR3 sequence: CSVDLGREQFF. CDR3 nucleotides: TGCAGCGTTGATCTCGGACGCGAGCAGTTCTTC. This sequence joins TRBV29-1 and TRBJ2-1; D is unresolved. V lost 3 bases and J lost 10, with 10 bases in between. Germline CDR1 and CDR2: SQVTM and ANQGSEA. This CDR3 is built from 11 residues.

This rearrangement joins TRBV3-1 to TRBJ1-3; 8 nucleotides line up with TRBD1. This CDR3 spans 16 amino acids. The germline CDR1 and CDR2 sequences are LGHDT and YNNKEL (reference sequence). V shed 3 bases and J 2 bases; nucleotides not matched to a gene: 6. The CDR3 bases are TGTGCCAGCAGCCACCCGGACAGGGAGGCTGGAAACACCATATATTTT. Its protein product is CASSHPDREAGNTIYF.

This clonotype was seen more than once but under ten times. The chain uses TRBV4-3 and TRBJ1-6; D might be TRBD1 (6 bases). The germline gives CDR1 LGHNA, CDR2 YSLEER. The CDR3 spans 17 residues. V lost 4 bases and J 1 base, leaving 14 bases between the germline ends. The CDR3 sequence: CASSRWQGSSYNSPLHF. DNA for the CDR3: TGCGCCAGCAGCCGGTGGCAGGGGAGTTCCTATAATTCACCCCTCCACTTT.

The genes are TRBV10-3 and TRBJ1-5; maybe TRBD1 (5 bases). Germline V gene lookup returns CDR1 ENHRY and CDR2 SYGVKD. V gave up 4 bases and J gave up 4 bases, with 5 bases separating them. The CDR3 consists of 12 residues. Written as DNA, the CDR3 is TGTGCCATCAGTGGACAGAATCAGCCCCAGCATTTT. Translated, it gives CAISGQNQPQHF.

The V and J genes are TRBV12-3 or TRBV12-4 and TRBJ2-5; D is ambiguous. Trimming removed 5 bases at V and 2 bases at J, with 18 bases between. The CDR3 has 16 amino acids. The CDR3 sequence: CASSVPRQAAQETQYF. CDR3 in DNA: TGTGCCAGCAGTGTCCCGAGGCAGGCGGCTCAAGAGACCCAGTACTTC.

J is TRBJ1-5 and V is TRBV4-1, with TRBD1 matching 8 bases. V shed 4 bases, J shed 7 bases, and the junction held 12 bases outside the gene matches. CDR1 is MGHRA, CDR2 YSYEKL, per germline. There are 16 residues in the CDR3. The CDR3 here is CASSPLGQGAGQPQHF. In nucleotides, the CDR3 is TGCGCCAGCAGCCCTCTTGGGCAGGGGGCAGGCCAGCCCCAGCATTTT.

The chain couples TRBV2 to TRBJ2-7; D possibly corresponds to TRBD2 (5 bases). The CDR3 runs 14 residues. Trimming shortened V by 8 bases and J by 3 bases, and 17 bases separated the two germline ends. The germline gives CDR1 SNHLY, CDR2 FYNNEI. Here the CDR3 reads CASGSVNAGYEQYF. CDR3 nucleotides: TGTGCCAGCGGTAGCGTTAATGCAGGCTACGAGCAGTACTTC.

The table lists this clonotype with many counts. V is TRBV27 and J is TRBJ2-3; 7 bases are shared with TRBD1. CDR1 is MNHEY and CDR2 is SMNVEV in the germline V gene (reference sequence). This CDR3 is built from 17 residues. J gave up 0 bases and V 4 bases, and 10 bases lay outside the gene matches. DNA for the CDR3: TGTGCCAGCAGTTACCGAGGGACAGCGTATAGCACAGATACGCAGTATTTT. Translating gives CASSYRGTAYSTDTQYF.

This clonotype was recorded a few times. J is TRBJ2-1 and V is TRBV10-3; 8 positions agree with TRBD2. Germline loops: CDR1 ENHRY, CDR2 SYGVKD. V trimming: 3 bases; J trimming: 6 bases; junction bases outside the gene matches: 7. The CDR3 consists of 15 residues. The CDR3 bases are TGTGCCATCAGTGACATAGCGGGGACACTCAATGAGCAGTTCTTC. Protein product: CAISDIAGTLNEQFF.

A few counts support this clonotype. V and J are TRBV2 and TRBJ2-6; the D is unclear. This CDR3 spans 15 amino acids. Germline CDR1 and CDR2: SNHLY and FYNNEI. V lost 3 bases to trimming and J lost 0 bases, with 6 bases between them. The CDR3: CASSDTDSGANVLTF. The CDR3 nucleotides are TGTGCCAGCAGTGACACGGACTCTGGGGCCAACGTCCTGACTTTC.

This chain uses TRBV29-1 with TRBJ1-1; D call uncertain. V was trimmed by 3 bases and J by 1 base, leaving 12 bases between them. Germline loops: CDR1 SQVTM, CDR2 ANQGSEA. The CDR3 has 14 amino acids. The CDR3 bases are TGCAGCGTTGAGAGCAGTACGAAGAACACTGAAGCTTTCTTT. Its protein is CSVESSTKNTEAFF.

This chain links TRBV10-3 with TRBJ1-6; D gene uncertain. Per germline, CDR1 ENHRY and CDR2 SYGVKD. This CDR3 is built from 14 residues. V lost 0 bases and J lost 8, with 8 bases in between. In DNA form, the CDR3 reads TGTGCCATCAGTGAGTCATTAGTCGATTCACCCCTCCACTTT. Protein sequence: CAISESLVDSPLHF.

CDR3 bases: TGTGCCAGCAGCCTACCTCAAACGAGCTTGAACACTGAAGCTTTCTTT. Translation gives CASSLPQTSLNTEAFF. This chain connects TRBV7-9 to TRBJ1-1; D is undetermined. Germline CDR1 and CDR2: SEHNR and FQNEAQ (reference sequence). Trimming removed 5 bases at V and 0 bases at J, with 16 bases between. This CDR3 contains 16 residues.

This clonotype was seen a few times. J is TRBJ2-1 and V is TRBV9; TRBD1 or TRBD2 may be the D gene (5 bases each). CDR1 SGDLS and CDR2 YYNGEE come from the germline V gene. This CDR3 comprises 16 residues. Trimming removed 3 bases from V and 2 bases from J, with 15 bases in between. This CDR3 reads CASSAGRDAPYNEQFF. CDR3 sequence (DNA): TGTGCCAGCAGCGCGGGCCGGGACGCACCCTACAATGAGCAGTTCTTC. Filled out from reference TRBV9 and TRBJ2-1, the complete variable domain reads DSGVTQTPKHLITATGQRVTLRCSPRSGDLSVYWYQQSLDQGLQFLIQYYNGEERAKGNILERFSAQQFPDLHSELNLSSLELGDSALYFCASSAGRDAPYNEQFFGPGTRLTVL.

The chain has TRBV10-3 and TRBJ1-4; the D gene is possibly TRBD1 (5 bases). The germline V gene has CDR1 ENHRY and CDR2 SYGVKD. This CDR3 spans 13 amino acids. The V end was cut by 7 bases, the J end by 8 bases, with 14 bases between. The CDR3 loop reads CAITRRSGEKLFF. The CDR3 DNA is TGTGCCATCACCCGCAGATCAGGGGAAAAACTGTTTTTT.

This clonotype was counted ten times or more. This sequence joins TRBV12-3 or TRBV12-4 and TRBJ2-1; tentatively, D is TRBD1 (6 bases). V lost 2 bases and J 5 bases, leaving 16 bases between the germline ends. The CDR3 is made up of 16 amino acids. The CDR3 region has the DNA TGTGCCAGCAGTTTAAGGCTACAGGGTATCGACAATGAGCAGTTCTTC. It is translated as CASSLRLQGIDNEQFF.

The sample holds a few counts of this clonotype. The chain uses TRBV20-1 and TRBJ1-2, with D perhaps matching TRBD1 (5 bases). The CDR3 consists of 12 residues. Germline V gene lookup returns CDR1 DFQATT and CDR2 SNEGSKA (reference sequence). V dropped 7 bases and J dropped 6 bases, with 15 bases sitting between them. CDR3 sequence (DNA): TGCAGTGTCAGAGGTGGGGCGGATGGCTACACCTTC. Translated: CSVRGGADGYTF.

As DNA, the CDR3 is TGTGCCAGCGGGTGGACAGGTCCGGGGCAGTACTTC. This encodes CASGWTGPGQYF. The rearrangement joins TRBV12-3 or TRBV12-4 to TRBJ2-5, with 7 positions matching TRBD1. CDR3 length: 12 residues. V was pared by 8 bases and J by 11 bases, with 11 bases of the junction left unmatched.

The chain links TRBV4-1 to TRBJ2-1; D possibly corresponds to TRBD1 (5 bases). This CDR3 has 14 amino acids. Germline CDR1 reads MGHRA; CDR2 reads YSYEKL. Trimming took off 6 bases at V and 4 bases at J, with 13 bases between the two ends. The DNA of the CDR3 is TGCGCCAGCAGTCCCAGGGCGGCTTACAATGAGCAGTTCTTC. Amino acids: CASSPRAAYNEQFF.

This clonotype was seen a few times. The chain links TRBV28 to TRBJ2-3, with 7 bases fitting TRBD1. The CDR3 length is 17 residues. V was clipped by 5 bases and J by 0 bases; unmatched bases: 11. Germline V gene sequence: CDR1 MDHEN, CDR2 SYDVKM. The CDR3 region has the DNA TGTGCCAGCAGTCAGACAGGGTGGATCACGAGCACAGATACGCAGTATTTT. Its translation: CASSQTGWITSTDTQYF.